The 3 T cell receptor beta chains listed next were all sequenced from one sample in a study of CD8 T cells in ankylosing spondylitis. TCRdb re-called the 5' RACE reads through MiXCR, storing one row per CDR3 protein. The sample holds about 140,000 distinct CDR3 sequences, just under 7.5% seen once. The sample taken for sequencing was blood, either unsorted or a sorted T cell fraction (not recorded which). The receptors originated from a female donor with ankylosing spondylitis or in good health (not recorded which).

This clonotype showed up many times. The chain recombines TRBV10-3 with TRBJ2-3, with 11 bases aligning to TRBD1. Per germline, CDR1 ENHRY and CDR2 SYGVKD. J gave up 5 bases and V 7 bases, and 8 bases lay outside the gene matches. CDR3 length: 15 residues. The CDR3 DNA is TGTGCCATCATGCCGGACAGGGGGCTGGAAGATACGCAGTATTTT. Translation gives CAIMPDRGLEDTQYF.

This clonotype was seen at least ten times. The rearrangement joins TRBV4-1 to TRBJ2-3, with TRBD1 as a possible D gene (5 bases). From germline, CDR1 is MGHRA and CDR2 YSYEKL. The CDR3 contains 17 residues. Trimming removed 2 bases from V and 0 bases from J, with 15 bases in between. This CDR3 reads CASSQHGAVSSTDTQYF. CDR3 nucleotide sequence: TGCGCCAGCAGCCAACATGGGGCGGTCTCTAGCACAGATACGCAGTATTTT.

As concerns this clonotype: A read error may explain this, as a much larger clone is one base away. The chain combines TRBV7-8 with TRBJ2-3; no definite D call. Germline lookup yields CDR1 SGHVS and CDR2 FQNEAQ. This CDR3 has 12 residues. This CDR3 reads CASSLPADTQYF. DNA of the CDR3: TGTGCCAGCAGCCTCCCAGCAGACACGCAGTATTTT.